This section outlines one T cell receptor (beta chain) sequence together with its context. This entry is derived from a study of human T cells and chemical hapten exposure. About the study: Sensitization was performed using 2% DPC on a 2 cm by 2 cm upper inner arm skin site.

CDR3 length: 17 residues. The ends were cut back, 7 bases at V and 2 bases at J, with 23 bases in the middle. The germline CDR1 and CDR2 sequences are MNHNS and SASEGT. The time point: pre-sensitization, week 0. Treatment here: therapeutic diphenylcyclopropenone sensitization with weekly scalp DPC. Only after blood had been drawn was each patch test applied. The authors extracted total RNA from unfractionated whole blood. TCRdb analysed the RACE reads with MiXCR anew, one entry per CDR3 protein. The table includes roughly 40,000 distinct CDR3 sequences, under 15% detected once. The source was whole blood, collected in connection with sensitization to the hapten diphenylcyclopropenone (DPC). This chain joins TRBV6-1 and TRBJ1-1, with D perhaps matching TRBD1 (6 bases). The sequence was obtained from a woman in her thirties with alopecia areata. Some clones in this sample may be carry-over from other donors' samples. The CDR3, as DNA: TGTGCCAGCACTAGGGGGGGGGACGGAGTAGGAAACACTGAAGCTTTCTTT. The encoded protein is CASTRGGDGVGNTEAFF.